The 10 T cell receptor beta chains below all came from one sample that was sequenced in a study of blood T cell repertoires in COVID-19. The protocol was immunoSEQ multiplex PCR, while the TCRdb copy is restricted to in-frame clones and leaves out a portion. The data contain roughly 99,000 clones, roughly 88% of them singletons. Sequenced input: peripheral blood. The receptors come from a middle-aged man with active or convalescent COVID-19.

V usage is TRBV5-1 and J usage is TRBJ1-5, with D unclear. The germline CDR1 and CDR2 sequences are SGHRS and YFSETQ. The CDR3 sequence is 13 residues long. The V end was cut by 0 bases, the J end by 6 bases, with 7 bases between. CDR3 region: CASSLVAGQPQHF. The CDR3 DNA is TGCGCCAGCAGCTTGGTCGCGGGTCAGCCCCAGCATTTT.

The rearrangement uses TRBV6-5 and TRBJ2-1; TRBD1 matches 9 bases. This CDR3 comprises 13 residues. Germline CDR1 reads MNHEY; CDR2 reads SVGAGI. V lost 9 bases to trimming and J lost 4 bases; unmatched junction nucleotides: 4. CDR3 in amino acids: CASGTGPYNEQFF. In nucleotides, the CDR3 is TGTGCCAGTGGGACAGGGCCTTACAATGAGCAGTTCTTC.

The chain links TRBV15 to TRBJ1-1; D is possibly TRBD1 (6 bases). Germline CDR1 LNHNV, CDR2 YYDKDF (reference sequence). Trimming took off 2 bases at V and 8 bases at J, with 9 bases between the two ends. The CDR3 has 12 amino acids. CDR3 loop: CATSRLGQEAFF. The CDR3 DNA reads TGTGCCACCAGCAGACTCGGACAGGAAGCTTTCTTT.

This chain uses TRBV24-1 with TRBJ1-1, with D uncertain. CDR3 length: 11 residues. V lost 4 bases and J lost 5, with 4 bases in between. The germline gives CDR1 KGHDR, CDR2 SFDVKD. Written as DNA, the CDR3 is TGTGCCACCAGTGACATGACTGAAGCTTTCTTT. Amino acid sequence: CATSDMTEAFF.

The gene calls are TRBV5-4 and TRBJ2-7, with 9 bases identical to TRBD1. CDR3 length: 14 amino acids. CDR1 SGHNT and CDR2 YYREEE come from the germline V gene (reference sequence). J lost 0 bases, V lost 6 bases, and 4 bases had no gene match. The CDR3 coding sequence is TGTGCCAGCAAAGGGACAGGGAGCTCCTACGAGCAGTACTTC. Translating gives CASKGTGSSYEQYF.

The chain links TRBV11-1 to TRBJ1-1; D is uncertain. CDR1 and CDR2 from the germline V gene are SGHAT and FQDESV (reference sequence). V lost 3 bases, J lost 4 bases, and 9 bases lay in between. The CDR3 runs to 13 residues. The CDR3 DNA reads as TGTGCCAGCAGCTTTGTAGGAGGCACTGAAGCTTTCTTT. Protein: CASSFVGGTEAFF.

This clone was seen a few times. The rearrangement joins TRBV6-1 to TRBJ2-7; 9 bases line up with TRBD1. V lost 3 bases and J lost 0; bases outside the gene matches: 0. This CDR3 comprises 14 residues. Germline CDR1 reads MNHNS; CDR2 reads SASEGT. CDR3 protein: CASSEGQGSYEQYF. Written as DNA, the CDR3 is TGTGCCAGCAGTGAGGGACAGGGCTCCTACGAGCAGTACTTC.

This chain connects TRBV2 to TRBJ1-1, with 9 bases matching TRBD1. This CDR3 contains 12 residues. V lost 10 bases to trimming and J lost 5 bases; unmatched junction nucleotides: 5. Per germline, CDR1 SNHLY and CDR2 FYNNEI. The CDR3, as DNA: TGTGCCATCACAGGGGGCGGGACTGAAGCTTTCTTT. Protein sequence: CAITGGGTEAFF.

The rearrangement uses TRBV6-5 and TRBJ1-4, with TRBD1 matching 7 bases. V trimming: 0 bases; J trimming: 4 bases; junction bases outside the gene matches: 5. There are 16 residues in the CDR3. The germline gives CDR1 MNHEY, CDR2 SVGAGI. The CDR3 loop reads CASSYSQGQHNEKLFF. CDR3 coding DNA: TGTGCCAGCAGTTACTCCCAGGGACAGCATAATGAAAAACTGTTTTTT.

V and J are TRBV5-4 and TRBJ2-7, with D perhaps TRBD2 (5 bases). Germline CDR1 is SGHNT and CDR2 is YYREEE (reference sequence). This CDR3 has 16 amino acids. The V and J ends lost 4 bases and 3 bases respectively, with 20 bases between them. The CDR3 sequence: CASSPEPGNSRYEQYF. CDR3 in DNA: TGTGCCAGCAGCCCCGAACCGGGAAACTCCCGCTACGAGCAGTACTTC.